These T cell receptor beta chains were read from a single sample in a study of blood T cell repertoires in COVID-19. The repertoire was sequenced with immunoSEQ multiplex PCR; TCRdb's copy has only in-frame clones and lacks some. The profile shows some 160,000 clones, about 80% of them singletons. Source material: peripheral blood. The receptors were gathered from a man aged 65 to 85 with active or convalescent COVID-19. Each CDR3 is given with its conserved first and last residue. A D gene is named only where the DNA matches it firmly. Clone size is not always given. Where it is, it says once, few, many or a class for expanded clones.

abundance	d_gene	v_gene	j_gene	CDR3nt	CDR3aa
-	TRBD2	TRBV18	TRBJ2-3	TGTGCCAGCTCACCAGTCTTACTAGCGGGAGAGAATACGCAGTATTTT	CASSPVLLAGENTQYF
-	-	TRBV7-9	TRBJ1-6	TGTGCCAGCAGCCCGGACAGTAACCGTTCACCCCTCCACTTT	CASSPDSNRSPLHF
-	-	TRBV7-9	TRBJ2-5	TGTGCCAGCAGCTTATTCCAGGGCCTAGGATCGAAGACCCAGTACTTC	CASSLFQGLGSKTQYF
-	TRBD1	TRBV10-3	TRBJ2-1	TGTGCCGCCGGGACAGGGGCCACTAATGAGCAGTTCTTC	CAAGTGATNEQFF
-	-	TRBV29-1	TRBJ1-2	TGCAGCGTTGACCAGGGGAACTATGGCTACACCTTC	CSVDQGNYGYTF
-	-	TRBV6-5	TRBJ2-7	TGTGCCAGCAGTTACCCCCCATACGAGCAGTACTTC	CASSYPPYEQYF
-	-	TRBV5-6	TRBJ1-5	TGTGCCAGCAGCGGGGGACACTTCAGCAGCAATCAGCCCCAGCATTTT	CASSGGHFSSNQPQHF
-	-	TRBV6-5	TRBJ2-7	TGTGCAGGGGGGAGGGCCTACGAGCAGTACTTC	CAGGRAYEQYF
-	-	TRBV9	TRBJ2-7	TGTGCCAGCAGCTCTGGACAAGTCTCCTCCTACGAGCAGTACTTC	CASSSGQVSSYEQYF
-	-	TRBV24-1	TRBJ2-1	TGTGCCACCAGTGCCCAGGCTAAGCAGTTCTTC	CATSAQAKQFF
-	-	TRBV18	TRBJ2-2	TGTGCCAGCTCACAATACTGGGCCCCCACCGGGGAGCTGTTTTTT	CASSQYWAPTGELFF
-	-	TRBV2	TRBJ2-7	TGTGCCAGCAGTGGAGGAAGGTACTCCTACGAGCAGTACTTC	CASSGGRYSYEQYF
-	TRBD1	TRBV5-6	TRBJ2-5	TGTGCCAGCAGCTTGGGAGGGACAGGGCAAGAGACCCAGTACTTC	CASSLGGTGQETQYF
-	-	TRBV30	TRBJ1-3	TGTGCCTGGCAAGGTGGGGCTCTCGGAAACACCATATATTTT	CAWQGGALGNTIYF
-	TRBD1	TRBV11-2	TRBJ2-7	TGTGCCAGCATTCACGGAGGACAGGGACCCTACGAGCAGTACTTC	CASIHGGQGPYEQYF
-	-	TRBV11-2	TRBJ2-7	TGTGCCAGCAGCTTAAACACCGGGACTGGTTCCTACGAGCAGTACTTC	CASSLNTGTGSYEQYF
-	-	TRBV19	TRBJ1-1	TGTGCCAGTAGTGTCGGACAACACGAGAACACTGAAGCTTTCTTT	CASSVGQHENTEAFF
few	-	TRBV27	TRBJ1-5	TGTGCCAGCAGTCCTCAGGGTAAAAATCAGCCCCAGCATTTT	CASSPQGKNQPQHF
-	TRBD2	TRBV5-1	TRBJ2-1	TGCGCCAGCAGCTTCGGTAGCGGGAGTTACAATGAGCAGTTCTTC	CASSFGSGSYNEQFF
-	TRBD1	TRBV18	TRBJ2-2	TGTGCCAGCTCACTAGGGACAGGGAGGACCGGGGAGCTGTTTTTT	CASSLGTGRTGELFF
once	-	TRBV19	TRBJ1-4	TGTGCCAGTAGTAGGGGAGTCAATGAAAAACTGTTTTTT	CASSRGVNEKLFF
few	TRBD1	TRBV6-5	TRBJ2-7	TGTGCCAGCAGTCTACAGGGGGGTGGCTCCTACGAGCAGTACTTC	CASSLQGGGSYEQYF
-	TRBD1	TRBV29-1	TRBJ1-1	TGCAGCACTGGGACAGTACCTGAAGCTTTCTTT	CSTGTVPEAFF
once	TRBD1	TRBV9	TRBJ1-1	TGTGCCAGCAGCCCAGCGGACAGGGGGGGAATGAACACTGAAGCTTTCTTT	CASSPADRGGMNTEAFF
-	-	TRBV30	TRBJ1-2	TGTGCCTGGAGTCAATCCCGGACAGAATTGATATGGGATGGCTACACCTTC	CAWSQSRTELIWDGYTF
-	-	TRBV19	TRBJ1-5	TGTGCCAGTAGTATTGGAGGGAGTCAGCCCCAGCATTTT	CASSIGGSQPQHF
-	-	TRBV5-6	TRBJ1-1	TGTGCCAGCAGCTTGGGGACAGAACCTGAAGCTTTCTTT	CASSLGTEPEAFF
-	TRBD2	TRBV10-2	TRBJ2-7	TGCGCCAGCAGTGAGCCCCCGGGACTACGGCTCGAGCAGTACTTC	CASSEPPGLRLEQYF
-	-	TRBV2	TRBJ1-1	TGTGCCAGCACCACTGACGGCGGGACTTTGAACACTGAAGCTTTCTTT	CASTTDGGTLNTEAFF
-	-	TRBV6-2/TRBV6-3	TRBJ2-2	TGTGCCAGCAGCCCCCCAACAGCGAACACCGGGGAGCTGTTTTTT	CASSPPTANTGELFF
-	-	TRBV19	TRBJ2-3	TGTGCCAGTAGTAACAGAGCCTCCCTTTTGTATTTT	CASSNRASLLYF
few	TRBD1	TRBV18	TRBJ1-1	TGTGCCAGCTCACCAAGACAGGGGGTCCTGAACACTGAAGCTTTCTTT	CASSPRQGVLNTEAFF
-	TRBD2	TRBV5-6	TRBJ2-7	TGTGCCAGCAGCTTGGGGACTAGCGGGACCTACGAGCAGTACTTC	CASSLGTSGTYEQYF
-	-	TRBV19	TRBJ1-2	TGTGCCAGTAGTAACGGACGAGGGTTGGGCGGCTACACCTTC	CASSNGRGLGGYTF
-	TRBD1	TRBV5-1	TRBJ2-5	TGCGCCAGCAGCGGAACACAGGGGACCCACCAAGAGACCCAGTACTTC	CASSGTQGTHQETQYF
-	-	TRBV3-1/TRBV3-2	TRBJ2-5	TGTGCCAGCAGCCATGGACTCTCTCAAGAGACCCAGTACTTC	CASSHGLSQETQYF
-	-	TRBV19	TRBJ1-2	TGTGCCAGTAGTATTACGGGGGTTCGGTATGGCTACACCTTC	CASSITGVRYGYTF
few	-	TRBV4-3	TRBJ2-5	TGCGCCAGCAGCCGCCGAAGTGTCGGGGGAGGTGGGGAGACCCAGTACTTC	CASSRRSVGGGGETQYF
-	TRBD1	TRBV7-6	TRBJ2-7	TGTGCCAGCAGCTTAGTAGGCTATGGGACAGGGACCTACGAGCAGTACTTC	CASSLVGYGTGTYEQYF
-	TRBD1	TRBV5-4	TRBJ2-2	TGTGCCAGCAGCTTGGACGGGACAGGGGGGACCGGGGAGCTGTTTTTT	CASSLDGTGGTGELFF
-	-	TRBV12-3/TRBV12-4	TRBJ1-3	TGTGCCAGCACCCCACAGGGAACCATATATTTT	CASTPQGTIYF
-	-	TRBV2	TRBJ1-6	TGTGCCAGCAGTCCCCTCGGGAGAGATTCACCCCTCCACTTT	CASSPLGRDSPLHF
-	TRBD2	TRBV4-3	TRBJ2-1	TGCGCCAGCAGCCAAGAGACCGGGACTAGCACCTACAATGAGCAGTTCTTC	CASSQETGTSTYNEQFF
-	-	TRBV5-6	TRBJ1-2	TGTGCCAGCCGAAGAGGCAGCACTAACTATGGCTACACCTTC	CASRRGSTNYGYTF
once	-	TRBV28	TRBJ2-7	TGTGCCAGCAGTTCCAAGGGGTCCTCCCGCGAGCAGTACTTC	CASSSKGSSREQYF
-	-	TRBV29-1	TRBJ1-2	TGCAGCGTTGAAGGGACAGAAGATAACTATGGCTACACCTTC	CSVEGTEDNYGYTF
-	-	TRBV5-4	TRBJ1-1	TGTGCCAGTAGCCCCGGGGGGATGAACACTGAAGCTTTCTTT	CASSPGGMNTEAFF